The clone carrying this T cell receptor beta chain appeared a few times. Unique molecular identifiers featured in how the TCRbeta library was prepared. Via MiXCR, TCRdb re-called the PCR reads, giving one row per CDR3 protein. Of hundreds of thousands of distinct CDR3 sequences in the sample, 10% to 15% were seen once. These data belong to a study of T-cell reconstitution after alpha-beta-depleted transplantation in children. Germline V gene lookup returns CDR1 SGHRS and CDR2 YFSETQ. The CDR3 covers 14 residues. The clonotype originates from a human donor who donated a stem cell graft to a child with Fanconi anemia. The chain links TRBV5-1 to TRBJ2-2; TRBD2 might be the D (6 bases). Source: PBMCs, taken from the stem cell graft. Written as DNA, the CDR3 is TGCGCTTCAAGGCCCGGGAGCCAAGTTGGGGAGCTGTTTTTT. Amino acid sequence: CASRPGSQVGELFF.